This is a list of T cell receptor beta chains from one sample in a study of blood T cell repertoires in COVID-19. TCRdb's copy holds only in-frame clones and misses some; the assay was immunoSEQ multiplex PCR. The sample contains about 140,000 clones, roughly 85% of which appear only once. The sequencing sample was made of PBMCs or T cells enriched from blood (not recorded which). Receptor source: a woman in her forties or fifties who had recovered from COVID-19. Both conserved end residues are part of each CDR3. A D gene is named only where the DNA matches it firmly. Size is stated for part of the rows, as once, few or many counts, or as a class when the clone is expanded.

>TRBJ1-3|-|-|TRBV11-3
CASSARVSSGNTIYF
TGTGCCAGCAGCGCCCGGGTGAGCTCTGGAAACACCATATATTTT
>TRBJ2-7|-|TRBD2|TRBV11-2
CASSLGSSGSRHSYEQYF
TGTGCCAGCAGCTTAGGTTCTAGCGGGAGCCGTCACTCCTACGAGCAGTACTTC
>TRBJ2-3|once|-|TRBV5-1
CASSLAWTGSDTQYF
TGCGCCAGCAGCTTGGCGTGGACGGGATCAGATACGCAGTATTTT
>TRBJ1-5|many|-|TRBV28
CASSLGDGGQPQHF
TGTGCCAGCAGTTTAGGGGATGGCGGGCAGCCCCAGCATTTT
>TRBJ1-2|-|TRBD1|TRBV19
CASSSPDRDHGYTF
TGTGCCAGTAGTTCGCCCGACAGGGATCATGGCTACACCTTC
>TRBJ1-2|-|TRBD1|TRBV10-3
CAISQGQSRTF
TGTGCCATCAGCCAGGGACAGTCGCGTACCTTC
>TRBJ2-7|-|-|TRBV2
CASSDLAGLLYEQYF
TGTGCCAGCAGTGACCTCGCAGGGCTCCTTTACGAGCAGTACTTC
>TRBJ2-3|-|-|TRBV6-5
CASTRGDGRDHTQYF
TGTGCCAGCACCAGAGGGGATGGGCGGGACCATACGCAGTATTTT
>TRBJ1-3|-|TRBD1|TRBV5-1
CASSPGQLSGNTIYF
TGCGCCAGCAGCCCGGGACAGCTCTCTGGAAACACCATATATTTT
>TRBJ1-5|-|-|TRBV5-6
CASSNTGYQPQHF
TGTGCCAGCAGCAATACAGGGTATCAGCCCCAGCATTTT
>TRBJ1-6|once|TRBD1|TRBV5-1
CASSLGPQGGGGNSPLHF
TGCGCCAGCAGCTTGGGACCCCAGGGGGGTGGAGGTAATTCACCCCTCCACTTT
>TRBJ2-3|-|-|TRBV5-1
CASNRIAAPTDTQYF
TGCGCCAGCAACCGGATAGCTGCCCCCACAGATACGCAGTATTTT
>TRBJ1-1|once|-|TRBV2
CASRIKAGLNTEAFF
TGTGCCAGCAGGATAAAGGCAGGGCTGAACACTGAAGCTTTCTTT
>TRBJ2-5|-|TRBD2|TRBV10-2
CASSASGGAGETQYF
TGCGCCAGCAGTGCAAGCGGGGGGGCGGGAGAGACCCAGTACTTC
>TRBJ2-3|-|-|TRBV11-2
CASSSASWGTDTQYF
TGTGCCAGCAGCTCAGCTAGCTGGGGCACAGATACGCAGTATTTT
>TRBJ1-6|-|TRBD1|TRBV6-6
CASSRDRGNHNSPLHF
TGTGCCAGCAGCCGGGACAGGGGGAACCATAATTCACCCCTCCACTTT
>TRBJ2-1|-|TRBD2|TRBV10-3
CAIKEGLAKDEQFF
TGTGCCATCAAGGAGGGACTAGCGAAAGATGAGCAGTTCTTC
>TRBJ1-5|-|TRBD1|TRBV5-1
CASSLGTGLNQPQHF
TGCGCCAGCAGCTTGGGGACAGGTTTGAATCAGCCCCAGCATTTT
>TRBJ2-3|-|-|TRBV28
CATLGGVGTDTQYF
TGTGCCACCTTGGGGGGAGTTGGGACAGATACGCAGTATTTT
>TRBJ1-2|few|-|TRBV27
CASTQIGGTYGYTF
TGTGCCAGCACCCAGATAGGAGGCACCTATGGCTACACCTTC
>TRBJ2-3|few|TRBD2|TRBV5-1
CASRLAGSTDTQYF
TGCGCCAGCCGACTAGCGGGGAGCACAGATACGCAGTATTTT
>TRBJ1-1|few|-|TRBV25-1
CASRLGGNTEAFF
TGTGCCAGCAGGCTGGGAGGGAACACTGAAGCTTTCTTT
>TRBJ2-5|-|TRBD2|TRBV9
CASSVDSGSYQETQYF
TGTGCCAGCAGCGTAGATAGCGGGAGTTACCAAGAGACCCAGTACTTC
>TRBJ1-1|-|-|TRBV3-1/TRBV3-2
CASTLTTGMNTEAFF
TGTGCCAGCACCTTGACGACAGGAATGAACACTGAAGCTTTCTTT
>TRBJ2-1|-|TRBD1|TRBV18
CASSPTGTGVYNEQFF
TGTGCCAGCTCACCGACCGGGACAGGGGTTTACAATGAGCAGTTCTTC
>TRBJ2-7|-|-|TRBV12-3/TRBV12-4
CASKGDSYEQYF
TGTGCCAGCAAGGGGGACTCCTACGAGCAGTACTTC
>TRBJ1-4|-|TRBD1|TRBV6-5
CASSDSDRGNEKLFF
TGTGCCAGCAGTGACTCGGACAGGGGGAATGAAAAACTGTTTTTT
>TRBJ2-3|-|TRBD2|TRBV5-1
CASSLDGGGATDTQYF
TGCGCCAGCAGCTTGGACGGCGGGGGGGCCACAGATACGCAGTATTTT
>TRBJ1-2|once|-|TRBV7-9
CASSPKDTRGYTF
TGTGCCAGCAGCCCTAAGGACACCCGAGGCTACACCTTC
>TRBJ1-6|-|-|TRBV18
CASSPERTRPLHF
TGTGCCAGCTCACCCGAAAGAACGCGACCCCTCCACTTT
>TRBJ2-7|-|-|TRBV3-1/TRBV3-2
CASSRRYEQYF
TGTGCCAGCAGCCGGCGGTACGAGCAGTACTTC
>TRBJ2-7|-|TRBD1|TRBV28
CASSTSGTGDYEQYF
TGTGCCAGCAGTACCTCCGGGACAGGGGACTACGAGCAGTACTTC
>TRBJ2-7|-|TRBD2|TRBV7-9
CASSFHSRREGSYEQYF
TGTGCCAGCAGCTTCCACAGTCGGCGGGAGGGTTCCTACGAGCAGTACTTC
>TRBJ1-1|once|-|TRBV7-6
CASSSMRGTEAFF
TGTGCCAGCAGCTCCATGCGTGGCACTGAAGCTTTCTTT
>TRBJ2-7|once|TRBD2|TRBV6-2/TRBV6-3
CASSLLAGGYPEQYF
TGTGCCAGCAGTTTACTAGCGGGAGGTTATCCCGAGCAGTACTTC
>TRBJ1-6|-|TRBD1|TRBV7-3
CASSSRQGEGSPLHF
TGTGCCAGCAGCTCTCGACAGGGAGAAGGATCACCCCTCCACTTT
>TRBJ1-1|-|TRBD1|TRBV2
CASCFTRDRGLGTEAFF
TGTGCCAGCTGTTTTACCCGGGACAGGGGGCTTGGCACTGAAGCTTTCTTT
>TRBJ1-6|few|TRBD1|TRBV11-3
CASSSGQGWHSPLHF
TGTGCCAGCAGCTCTGGACAGGGTTGGCATTCACCCCTCCACTTT
>TRBJ1-1|once|-|TRBV28
CASRGRPAEAFF
TGTGCCAGCAGGGGCCGCCCGGCTGAAGCTTTCTTT
>TRBJ1-2|once|TRBD1|TRBV18
CASSPGQGGGYTF
TGTGCCAGCTCACCCGGACAGGGGGGTGGCTACACCTTC
>TRBJ1-2|few|-|TRBV6-2/TRBV6-3
CASSYSWAANYGYTF
TGTGCCAGCAGTTACTCTTGGGCAGCTAACTATGGCTACACCTTC
>TRBJ1-2|-|-|TRBV29-1
CSVAVSERGYTF
TGCAGCGTTGCTGTGAGTGAGCGGGGCTACACCTTC
>TRBJ1-6|-|-|TRBV2
CASTWGTNNSPLHF
TGTGCCAGCACTTGGGGCACCAATAATTCACCCCTCCACTTT
>TRBJ1-6|-|-|TRBV27
CASSREFFNSPLHF
TGTGCCAGCAGCCGAGAGTTTTTCAATTCACCCCTCCACTTT
>TRBJ2-2|few|-|TRBV23-1
CASSPPVSTSNTGELFF
TGCGCCAGCAGCCCCCCGGTGAGCACCTCGAACACCGGGGAGCTGTTTTTT
>TRBJ1-1|few|TRBD1|TRBV9
CASTRGQGDTEAFF
TGTGCCAGCACCCGGGGGCAGGGGGACACTGAAGCTTTCTTT
>TRBJ2-7|-|TRBD2|TRBV11-2
CASSLPAGGGYEQYF
TGTGCCAGCAGCTTGCCGGCGGGAGGTGGCTACGAGCAGTACTTC
>TRBJ2-6|-|TRBD1|TRBV7-9
CALNGQESSGANVLTF
TGTGCCCTCAACGGACAGGAGAGCTCTGGGGCCAACGTCCTGACTTTC
>TRBJ1-3|-|-|TRBV12-5
CASGRRGLLSPRGNTIYF
TGTGCTAGTGGTCGCCGCGGTCTCCTCTCCCCCCGTGGAAACACCATATATTTT
>TRBJ1-6|-|-|TRBV7-3
CASSYGGNSPLHF
TGTGCCAGCAGCTACGGGGGTAATTCACCCCTCCACTTT
>TRBJ2-3|-|TRBD1|TRBV5-8
CASSSGRDRGTDTQYF
TGTGCCAGCAGCTCAGGTCGGGACAGGGGGACAGATACGCAGTATTTT
>TRBJ1-4|-|-|TRBV11-3
CASSLADEKLFF
TGTGCCAGCAGCTTAGCCGATGAAAAACTGTTTTTT
>TRBJ1-4|once|TRBD1|TRBV7-9
CASSLRTGAEKLFF
TGTGCCAGCAGCCTACGGACAGGGGCTGAAAAACTGTTTTTT
>TRBJ2-1|-|TRBD2|TRBV13
CAIRGEREQFF
TGTGCCATTCGGGGGGAAAGGGAGCAGTTCTTC
>TRBJ2-7|-|-|TRBV19
CASSPAVKTYEQYF
TGTGCCAGTAGCCCGGCGGTCAAGACCTACGAGCAGTACTTC